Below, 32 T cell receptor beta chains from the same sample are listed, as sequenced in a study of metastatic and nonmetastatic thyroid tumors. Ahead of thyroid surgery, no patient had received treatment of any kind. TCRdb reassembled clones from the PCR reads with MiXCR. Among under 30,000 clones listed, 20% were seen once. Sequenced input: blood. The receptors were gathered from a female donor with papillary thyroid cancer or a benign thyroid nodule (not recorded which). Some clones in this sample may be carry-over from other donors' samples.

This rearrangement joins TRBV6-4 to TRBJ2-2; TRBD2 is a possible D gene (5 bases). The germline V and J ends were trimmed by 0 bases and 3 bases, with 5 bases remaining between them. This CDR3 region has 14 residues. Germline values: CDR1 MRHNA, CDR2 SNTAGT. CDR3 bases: TGTGCCAGCAGTGACTCCGGGGACACCGGGGAGCTGTTTTTT. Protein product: CASSDSGDTGELFF.

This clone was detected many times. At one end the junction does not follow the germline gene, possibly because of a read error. The CDR3 nucleotides are TGTGCCAGCGGTGAGGGCCCCTACGAGCAGTACTTC. As protein: CASGEGPYEQYF. The V and J genes are TRBV6-1 and TRBJ2-7; TRBD2 might be the D (5 bases). The CDR3 is made up of 12 amino acids. Germline lookup yields CDR1 MNHNS and CDR2 SASEGT.

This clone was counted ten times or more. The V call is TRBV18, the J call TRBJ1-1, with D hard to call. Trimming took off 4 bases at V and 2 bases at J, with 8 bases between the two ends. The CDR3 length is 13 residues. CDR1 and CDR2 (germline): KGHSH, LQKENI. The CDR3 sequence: CASSRPSNTEAFF. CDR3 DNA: TGTGCCAGCTCACGGCCTTCCAACACTGAAGCTTTCTTT.

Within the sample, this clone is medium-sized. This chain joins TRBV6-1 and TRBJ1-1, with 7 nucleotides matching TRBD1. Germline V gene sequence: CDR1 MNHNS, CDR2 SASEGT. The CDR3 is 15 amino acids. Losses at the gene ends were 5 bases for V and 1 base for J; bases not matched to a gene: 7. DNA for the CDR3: TGTGCCAGCAGTCCTCGACAGGGAGGGAACACTGAAGCTTTCTTT. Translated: CASSPRQGGNTEAFF.

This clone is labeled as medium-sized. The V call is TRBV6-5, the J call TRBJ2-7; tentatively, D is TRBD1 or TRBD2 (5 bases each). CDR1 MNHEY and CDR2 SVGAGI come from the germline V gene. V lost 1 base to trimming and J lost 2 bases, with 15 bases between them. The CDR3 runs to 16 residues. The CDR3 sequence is CASSYFRGRNTYEQYF. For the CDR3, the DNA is TGTGCCAGCAGTTACTTTCGGGGCAGGAATACCTACGAGCAGTACTTC.

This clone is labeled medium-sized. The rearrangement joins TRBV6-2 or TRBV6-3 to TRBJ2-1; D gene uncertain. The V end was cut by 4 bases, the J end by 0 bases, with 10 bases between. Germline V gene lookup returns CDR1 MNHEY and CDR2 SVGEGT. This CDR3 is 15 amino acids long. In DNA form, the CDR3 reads TGTGCCAGCAGTTTCGTCGGAAGCTCCTACAATGAGCAGTTCTTC. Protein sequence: CASSFVGSSYNEQFF.

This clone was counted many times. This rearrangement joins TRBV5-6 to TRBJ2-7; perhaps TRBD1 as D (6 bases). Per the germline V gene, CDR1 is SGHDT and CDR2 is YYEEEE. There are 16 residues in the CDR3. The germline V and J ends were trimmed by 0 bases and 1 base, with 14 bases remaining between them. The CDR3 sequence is CASSLAAGVGSYEQYF. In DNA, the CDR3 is TGTGCCAGCAGCTTGGCCGCAGGGGTAGGTTCCTACGAGCAGTACTTC.

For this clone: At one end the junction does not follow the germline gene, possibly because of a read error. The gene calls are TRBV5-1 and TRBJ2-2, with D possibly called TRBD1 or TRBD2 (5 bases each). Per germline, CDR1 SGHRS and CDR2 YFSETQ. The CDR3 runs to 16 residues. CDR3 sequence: CASSLGGTDNTGQLLF. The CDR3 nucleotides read TGCGCCAGCAGCTTGGGGGGGACGGATAACACCGGGCAGCTGTTATTT.

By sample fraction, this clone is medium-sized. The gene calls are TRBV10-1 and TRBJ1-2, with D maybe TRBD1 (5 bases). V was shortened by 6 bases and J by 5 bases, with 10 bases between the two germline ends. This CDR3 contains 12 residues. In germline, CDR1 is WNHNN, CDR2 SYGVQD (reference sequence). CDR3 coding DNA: TGCGCCAGCAGCGATGGGACGTATGGCTACACCTTC. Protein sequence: CASSDGTYGYTF.

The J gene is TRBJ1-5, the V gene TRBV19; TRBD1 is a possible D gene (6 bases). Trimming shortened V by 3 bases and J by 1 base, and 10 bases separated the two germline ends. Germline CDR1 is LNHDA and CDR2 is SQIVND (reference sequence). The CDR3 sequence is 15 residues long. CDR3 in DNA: TGTGCCAGTAGTATCCTCGGACAGAGCAATCAGCCCCAGCATTTT. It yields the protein CASSILGQSNQPQHF.

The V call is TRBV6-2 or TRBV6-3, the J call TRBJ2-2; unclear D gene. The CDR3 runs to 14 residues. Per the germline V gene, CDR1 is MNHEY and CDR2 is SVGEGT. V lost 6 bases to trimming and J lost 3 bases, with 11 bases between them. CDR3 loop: CASRGLEDTGELFF. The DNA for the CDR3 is TGTGCCAGCAGAGGGTTAGAGGACACCGGGGAGCTGTTTTTT.

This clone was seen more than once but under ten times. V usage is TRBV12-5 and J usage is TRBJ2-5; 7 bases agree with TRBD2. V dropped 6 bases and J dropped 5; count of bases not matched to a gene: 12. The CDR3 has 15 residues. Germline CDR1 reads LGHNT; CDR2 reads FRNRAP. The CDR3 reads CASGFLAGVVETQYF. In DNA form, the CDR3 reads TGTGCTAGTGGCTTCTTGGCGGGAGTAGTGGAGACCCAGTACTTC. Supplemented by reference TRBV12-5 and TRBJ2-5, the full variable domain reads DARVTQTPRHKVTEMGQEVTMRCQPILGHNTVFWYRQTMMQGLELLAYFRNRAPLDDSGMPKDRFSAEMPDATLATLKIQPSEPRDSAVYFCASGFLAGVVETQYFGPGTRLLVL.

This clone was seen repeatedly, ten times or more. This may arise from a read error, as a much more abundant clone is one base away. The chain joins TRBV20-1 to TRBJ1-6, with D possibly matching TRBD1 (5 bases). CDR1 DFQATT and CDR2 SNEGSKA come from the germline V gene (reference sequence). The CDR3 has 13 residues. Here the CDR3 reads CMTTGGGSSPLHF. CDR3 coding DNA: TGCATGACTACGGGCGGGGGTAGTTCACCCCTCCACTTT.

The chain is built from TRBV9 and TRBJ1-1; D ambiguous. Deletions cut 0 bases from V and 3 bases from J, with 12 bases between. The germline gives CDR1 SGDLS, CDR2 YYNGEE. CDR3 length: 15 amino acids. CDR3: CASSVDTYPDTEAFF. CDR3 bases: TGTGCCAGCAGCGTAGATACCTACCCGGACACTGAAGCTTTCTTT.

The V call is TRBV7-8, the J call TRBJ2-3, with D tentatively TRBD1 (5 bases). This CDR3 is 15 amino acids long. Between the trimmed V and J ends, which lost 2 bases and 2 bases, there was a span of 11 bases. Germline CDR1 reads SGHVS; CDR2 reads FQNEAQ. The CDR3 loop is CASSLSPGPTDTQYF. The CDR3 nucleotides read TGTGCCAGCAGCTTATCTCCAGGGCCCACAGATACGCAGTATTTT. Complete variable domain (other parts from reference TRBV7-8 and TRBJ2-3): GAGVSQSPRYKVAKRGQDVALRCDPISGHVSLFWYQQALGQGPEFLTYFQNEAQLDKSGLPSDRFFAERPEGSVSTLKIQRTQQEDSAVYLCASSLSPGPTDTQYFGPGTRLTVL.

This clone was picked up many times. CDR3 in amino acids: CASSQPNQQGNYGYTF. The CDR3 nucleotides are TGCGCCAGCAGCCAGCCAAACCAACAGGGAAACTATGGCTACACCTTC. V is TRBV4-1 and J is TRBJ1-2, with D possibly being TRBD1 (6 bases). Germline lookup yields CDR1 MGHRA and CDR2 YSYEKL. This CDR3 spans 16 amino acids. Between the trimmed V and J ends, which lost 3 bases and 2 bases, there was a span of 16 bases.

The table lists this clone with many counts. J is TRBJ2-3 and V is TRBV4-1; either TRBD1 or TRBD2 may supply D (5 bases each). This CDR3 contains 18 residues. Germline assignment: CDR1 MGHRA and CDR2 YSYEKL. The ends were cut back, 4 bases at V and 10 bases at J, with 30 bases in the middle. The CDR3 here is CASSPRGSESSYVGAQYF. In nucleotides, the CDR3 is TGCGCCAGCAGCCCTCGGGGTAGCGAGAGCTCCTATGTGGGGGCGCAGTATTTT.

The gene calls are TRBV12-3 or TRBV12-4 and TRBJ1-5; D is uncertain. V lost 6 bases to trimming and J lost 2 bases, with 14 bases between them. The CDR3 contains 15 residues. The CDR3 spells CASSSIRAGNQPQHF. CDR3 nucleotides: TGTGCCAGCAGCTCCATTAGGGCGGGCAATCAGCCCCAGCATTTT.

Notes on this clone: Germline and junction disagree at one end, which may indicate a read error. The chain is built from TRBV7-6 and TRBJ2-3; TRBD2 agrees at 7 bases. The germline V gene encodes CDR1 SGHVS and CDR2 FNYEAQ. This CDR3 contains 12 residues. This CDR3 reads CASGKAGYTHDF. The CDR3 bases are TGTGCCAGCGGGAAAGCGGGGTATACGCACGATTTT.

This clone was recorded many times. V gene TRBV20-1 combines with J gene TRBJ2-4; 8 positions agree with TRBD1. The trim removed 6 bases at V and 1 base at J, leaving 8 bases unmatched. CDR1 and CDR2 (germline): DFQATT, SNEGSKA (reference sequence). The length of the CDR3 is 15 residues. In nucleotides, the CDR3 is TGCAGTGCCGACCAGGGGGCCTCGGCCAAAAACATTCAGTACTTC. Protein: CSADQGASAKNIQYF.

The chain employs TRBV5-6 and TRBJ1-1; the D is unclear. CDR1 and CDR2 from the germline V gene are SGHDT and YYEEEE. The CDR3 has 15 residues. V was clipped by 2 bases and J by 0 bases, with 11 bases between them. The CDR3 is CASSFSSGLNTEAFF. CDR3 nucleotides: TGTGCCAGCAGCTTTTCATCAGGCCTGAACACTGAAGCTTTCTTT.

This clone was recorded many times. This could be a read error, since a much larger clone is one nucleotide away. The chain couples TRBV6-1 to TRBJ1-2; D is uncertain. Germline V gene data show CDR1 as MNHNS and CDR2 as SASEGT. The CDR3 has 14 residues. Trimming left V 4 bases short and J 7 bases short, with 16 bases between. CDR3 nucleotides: TGTGCCAGCAGTGGAGACCTATACTCGGGTGGCTACACCTTC. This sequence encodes CASSGDLYSGGYTF.

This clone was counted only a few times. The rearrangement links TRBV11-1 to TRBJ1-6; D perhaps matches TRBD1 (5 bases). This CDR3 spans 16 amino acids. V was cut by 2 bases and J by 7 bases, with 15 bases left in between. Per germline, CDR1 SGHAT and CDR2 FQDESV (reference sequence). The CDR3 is CASSLSPGSRNSPLHF. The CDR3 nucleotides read TGTGCCAGCAGCTTAAGTCCAGGGTCGAGGAATTCACCCCTCCACTTT.

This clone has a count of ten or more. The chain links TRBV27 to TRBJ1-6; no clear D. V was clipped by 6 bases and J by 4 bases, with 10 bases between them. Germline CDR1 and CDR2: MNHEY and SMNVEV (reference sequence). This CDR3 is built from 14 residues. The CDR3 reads CASREATYNSPLHF. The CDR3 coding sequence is TGTGCCAGCAGAGAAGCTACTTATAATTCACCCCTCCACTTT.

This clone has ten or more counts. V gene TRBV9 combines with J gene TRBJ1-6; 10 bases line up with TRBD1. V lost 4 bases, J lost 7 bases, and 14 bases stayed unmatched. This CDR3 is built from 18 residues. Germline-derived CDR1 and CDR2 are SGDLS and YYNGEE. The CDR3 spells CASSPSKGGQGWNSPLHF. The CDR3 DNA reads TGTGCCAGCAGCCCCTCTAAAGGGGGACAGGGGTGGAATTCACCCCTCCACTTT.

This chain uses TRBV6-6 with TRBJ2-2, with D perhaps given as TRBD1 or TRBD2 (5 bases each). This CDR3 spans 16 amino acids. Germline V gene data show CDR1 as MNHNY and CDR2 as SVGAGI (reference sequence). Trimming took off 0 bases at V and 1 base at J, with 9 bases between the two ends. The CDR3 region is CASSYSMGENTGELFF. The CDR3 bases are TGTGCCAGCAGTTACTCGATGGGGGAGAACACCGGGGAGCTGTTTTTT.

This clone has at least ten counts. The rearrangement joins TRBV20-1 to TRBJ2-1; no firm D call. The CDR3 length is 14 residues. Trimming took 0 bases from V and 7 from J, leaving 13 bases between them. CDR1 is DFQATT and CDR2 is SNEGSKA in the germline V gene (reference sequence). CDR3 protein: CSARDPPLPNEQFF. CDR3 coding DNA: TGCAGTGCTAGAGACCCCCCTCTACCAAATGAGCAGTTCTTC.

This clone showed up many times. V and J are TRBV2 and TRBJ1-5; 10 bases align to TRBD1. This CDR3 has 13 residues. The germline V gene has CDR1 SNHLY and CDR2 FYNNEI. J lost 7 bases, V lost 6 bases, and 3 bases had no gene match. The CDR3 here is CASSGTGEQPQHF. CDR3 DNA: TGTGCCAGCAGCGGGACAGGGGAACAGCCCCAGCATTTT.

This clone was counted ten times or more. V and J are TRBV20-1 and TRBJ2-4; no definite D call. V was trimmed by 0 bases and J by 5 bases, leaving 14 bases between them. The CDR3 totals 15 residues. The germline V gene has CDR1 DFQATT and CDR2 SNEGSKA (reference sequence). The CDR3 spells CSARDLTGGENIQYF. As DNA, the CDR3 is TGCAGTGCTAGAGATCTGACGGGTGGCGAAAACATTCAGTACTTC.

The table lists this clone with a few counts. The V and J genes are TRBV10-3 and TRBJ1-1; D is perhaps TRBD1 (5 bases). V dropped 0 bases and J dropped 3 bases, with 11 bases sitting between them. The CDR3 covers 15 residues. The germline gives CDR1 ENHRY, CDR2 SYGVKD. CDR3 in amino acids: CAISESDGGDTEAFF. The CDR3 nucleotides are TGTGCCATCAGTGAGTCGGATGGGGGGGACACTGAAGCTTTCTTT.

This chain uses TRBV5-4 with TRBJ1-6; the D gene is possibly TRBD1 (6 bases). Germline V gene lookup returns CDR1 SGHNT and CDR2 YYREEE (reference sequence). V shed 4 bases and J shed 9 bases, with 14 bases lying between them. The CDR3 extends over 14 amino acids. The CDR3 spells CASSPSGGVSPLHF. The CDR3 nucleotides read TGTGCCAGCAGCCCCTCCGGGGGCGTTTCACCCCTCCACTTT.

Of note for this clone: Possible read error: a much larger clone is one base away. CDR3 in DNA: TGTGCCAGCAGCCCCGAGGCATTACCATGGTACAAAAACATTCAGTACTTC. This sequence encodes CASSPEALPWYKNIQYF. The chain employs TRBV9 and TRBJ2-4, with D uncertain. The germline V gene encodes CDR1 SGDLS and CDR2 YYNGEE. The CDR3 loop spans 17 amino acids. V lost 4 bases and J 3 bases, leaving 20 bases between the germline ends.